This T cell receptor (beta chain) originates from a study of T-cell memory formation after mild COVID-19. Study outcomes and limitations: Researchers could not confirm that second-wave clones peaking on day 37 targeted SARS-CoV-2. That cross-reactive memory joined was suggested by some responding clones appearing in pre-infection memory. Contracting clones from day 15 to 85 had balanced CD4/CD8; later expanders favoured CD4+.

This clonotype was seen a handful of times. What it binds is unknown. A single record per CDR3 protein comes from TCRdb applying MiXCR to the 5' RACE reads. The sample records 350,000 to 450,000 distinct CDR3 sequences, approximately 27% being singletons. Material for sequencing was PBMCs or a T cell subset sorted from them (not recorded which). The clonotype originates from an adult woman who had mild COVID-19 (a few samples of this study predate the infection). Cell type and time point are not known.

The CDR3 DNA reads TGTGCCAGCAGCCCAACCGCGGGGAGCGGTCCCTACAATGAGCAGTTCTTC. Translated: CASSPTAGSGPYNEQFF. The chain links TRBV14 to TRBJ2-1, with D tentatively TRBD2 (6 bases). The CDR3 extends over 17 amino acids. V lost 4 bases and J 2 bases, leaving 18 bases between the germline ends. From germline, CDR1 is SGHDN and CDR2 FVKESK.